The 15 T cell receptor beta chains below come from one sample, sequenced in a study of identical twins. Each CDR3 protein is one row after TCRdb ran MiXCR on the 5' RACE reads. The data contain 500,000 to 650,000 distinct CDR3 sequences, about 7% of them singletons. This sample also appeared in a second study, on yellow fever vaccine responses in identical twins.

Sequenced material: PBMCs. The receptors originated from a woman between 18 and 30 years old in good health.

This clonotype came up a few times. The CDR3 spells CSAREVTGSYNSPLHF. DNA of the CDR3: TGCAGTGCTAGAGAAGTGACAGGGAGTTATAATTCACCCCTCCACTTT. V is TRBV20-1 and J is TRBJ1-6, with 7 bases lining up with TRBD1. Germline CDR1 and CDR2: DFQATT and SNEGSKA (reference sequence). V was pared by 0 bases and J by 4 bases, with 6 bases of the junction left unmatched. CDR3 length: 16 residues.

This chain connects TRBV7-8 to TRBJ2-2; D is perhaps TRBD2 (6 bases). Germline CDR1 is SGHVS and CDR2 is FQNEAQ. Trimming cost V 1 base and J 3 bases, with 9 bases left between them. The CDR3 length is 15 residues. CDR3 residues: CASSLEGLDTGELFF. CDR3 coding DNA: TGTGCCAGCAGCTTAGAGGGACTGGACACCGGGGAGCTGTTTTTT.

This clonotype was counted at least ten times. The chain recombines TRBV3-1 with TRBJ2-1, with 11 bases fitting TRBD2. V shed 8 bases and J 10 bases; nucleotides not matched to a gene: 4. Germline values: CDR1 LGHDT, CDR2 YNNKEL (reference sequence). The CDR3 extends over 12 amino acids. Here the CDR3 reads CASLAGGGEQFF. The CDR3 DNA is TGTGCCAGCTTAGCGGGAGGGGGGGAGCAGTTCTTC.

V gene TRBV7-9 combines with J gene TRBJ1-1; 8 positions match TRBD1. This CDR3 is 15 amino acids long. Unmatched junction bases numbered 6, after V lost 5 bases and J lost 1 base. Germline assignment: CDR1 SEHNR and CDR2 FQNEAQ (reference sequence). The CDR3 here is CASSPGTGQNTEAFF. The CDR3 DNA reads TGTGCCAGCAGCCCAGGGACAGGACAGAACACTGAAGCTTTCTTT.

The chain links TRBV7-2 to TRBJ1-6, with a possible D match to TRBD1 (5 bases). The CDR3 sequence is 14 residues long. The germline gives CDR1 SGHTA, CDR2 FQGNSA. V lost 6 bases, J lost 14 bases, and 20 bases lay in between. CDR3 in DNA: TGTGCCAGCAGTTCGGGACTCCTGGGTCGGGCCCTCCACTTT. Amino acids: CASSSGLLGRALHF. The full variable domain, with the rest looked up from reference TRBV7-2 and TRBJ1-6, is GAGVSQSPSNKVTEKGKDVELRCDPISGHTALYWYRQSLGQGLEFLIYFQGNSAPDKSGLPSDRFSAERTGGSVSTLTIQRTQQEDSAVYLCASSSGLLGRALHFGNGTRLTVT.

The rearrangement links TRBV6-2 or TRBV6-3 to TRBJ1-5, with unresolved D. Looked up from germline, CDR1 is MNHEY and CDR2 is SVGEGT. The CDR3 is 16 amino acids. The V gene lost 2 bases and the J gene lost 1 base, with 12 bases spanning the gap. The CDR3 nucleotides read TGTGCCAGCAGTTACGATCGCATTCGGAGCAATCAGCCCCAGCATTTT. Protein product: CASSYDRIRSNQPQHF.

The J gene is TRBJ2-7, the V gene TRBV9; a weak D match, TRBD2 (5 bases). This CDR3 is built from 17 residues. Germline assignment: CDR1 SGDLS and CDR2 YYNGEE. V gave up 0 bases and J gave up 0 bases, with 16 bases separating them. CDR3 sequence: CASSVEERAGFSYEQYF. CDR3 DNA sequence: TGTGCCAGCAGCGTAGAAGAAAGGGCGGGTTTCTCCTACGAGCAGTACTTC.

V usage is TRBV12-3 or TRBV12-4 and J usage is TRBJ2-2; 8 bases map to TRBD1. The CDR3 has 13 residues. J was trimmed by 5 bases and V by 6 bases; bases with no gene match: 2. CDR3 DNA sequence: TGTGCCAGCAGCAACAGGGGGACCGGGGAGCTGTTTTTT. It codes for CASSNRGTGELFF.

This clonotype was seen ten or more times. V is TRBV5-4 and J is TRBJ2-2; D is perhaps TRBD2 (5 bases). CDR3 length: 15 residues. V was shortened by 4 bases and J by 2 bases, with 12 bases between the two germline ends. Germline CDR1 and CDR2: SGHNT and YYREEE (reference sequence). The CDR3 region has the DNA TGTGCCAGCAGCCCGGACTGGATAAACACCGGGGAGCTGTTTTTT. This translates into CASSPDWINTGELFF. Filled out from reference TRBV5-4 and TRBJ2-2, the complete variable domain reads ETGVTQSPTHLIKTRGQQVTLRCSSQSGHNTVSWYQQALGQGPQFIFQYYREEENGRGNFPPRFSGLQFPNYSSELNVNALELDDSALYLCASSPDWINTGELFFGEGSRLTVL.

The rearrangement links TRBV7-2 to TRBJ2-4; D remains ambiguous. The germline V gene encodes CDR1 SGHTA and CDR2 FQGNSA. Trimming shortened V by 1 base and J by 10 bases, and 11 bases separated the two germline ends. CDR3 length: 13 residues. CDR3 bases: TGTGCCAGCAGCTTAGATGGGGTCGCTATTCAGTACTTC. Encoded protein: CASSLDGVAIQYF.

This clonotype has a count of ten or more. This chain uses TRBV5-1 with TRBJ2-3; 11 nucleotides match TRBD1. The CDR3 has 14 amino acids. V lost 3 bases and J lost 4; bases outside the gene matches: 1. Looked up from germline, CDR1 is SGHRS and CDR2 is YFSETQ. CDR3: CASSSGQGADTQYF. The CDR3 coding sequence is TGCGCCAGCAGCTCGGGACAGGGGGCAGATACGCAGTATTTT.

This clonotype has only a few counts. V usage is TRBV7-2 and J usage is TRBJ2-3; a possible D gene is TRBD1 (5 bases). CDR1 and CDR2 (germline): SGHTA, FQGNSA. The CDR3 runs to 14 residues. V was pared by 5 bases and J by 1 base, with 10 bases between. This CDR3 reads CASSAGHRTDTQYF. DNA of the CDR3: TGTGCCAGCAGCGCCGGACACCGCACAGATACGCAGTATTTT.

This clonotype was recorded at least ten times. The chain is built from TRBV9 and TRBJ2-7; TRBD2 aligns across 10 bases. The CDR3 sequence is 15 residues long. CDR1 is SGDLS and CDR2 is YYNGEE in the germline V gene. The V gene end was trimmed by 0 bases and the J gene end by 4 bases; junction bases not matched to a gene: 4. CDR3 DNA: TGTGCCAGCAGCGTAGGGACTAGCGGACCGTACGAGCAGTACTTC. Translating it yields CASSVGTSGPYEQYF. The variable domain in full, completed from reference TRBV9 and TRBJ2-7, reads DSGVTQTPKHLITATGQRVTLRCSPRSGDLSVYWYQQSLDQGLQFLIQYYNGEERAKGNILERFSAQQFPDLHSELNLSSLELGDSALYFCASSVGTSGPYEQYFGPGTRLTVT.

This clonotype was counted only a few times. This chain links TRBV5-1 with TRBJ2-1; TRBD2 agrees at 11 bases. The CDR3 totals 16 residues. Trimming cost V 9 bases and J 5 bases; bases outside gene matches: 13. Germline V gene sequence: CDR1 SGHRS, CDR2 YFSETQ. The CDR3 here is CATTREPGLADNEQFF. The CDR3, as DNA: TGCGCCACCACCCGAGAACCGGGACTAGCGGACAATGAGCAGTTCTTC.

At least ten counts were recorded for this clonotype. The chain carries TRBV12-3 or TRBV12-4 and TRBJ1-1; a weak D match, TRBD1 (6 bases). The germline V and J ends were trimmed by 4 bases and 1 base, with 10 bases remaining between them. The CDR3 has 14 residues. CDR3 sequence: CASSSNRENTEAFF. DNA of the CDR3: TGTGCCAGCAGTTCCAACAGGGAGAACACTGAAGCTTTCTTT.